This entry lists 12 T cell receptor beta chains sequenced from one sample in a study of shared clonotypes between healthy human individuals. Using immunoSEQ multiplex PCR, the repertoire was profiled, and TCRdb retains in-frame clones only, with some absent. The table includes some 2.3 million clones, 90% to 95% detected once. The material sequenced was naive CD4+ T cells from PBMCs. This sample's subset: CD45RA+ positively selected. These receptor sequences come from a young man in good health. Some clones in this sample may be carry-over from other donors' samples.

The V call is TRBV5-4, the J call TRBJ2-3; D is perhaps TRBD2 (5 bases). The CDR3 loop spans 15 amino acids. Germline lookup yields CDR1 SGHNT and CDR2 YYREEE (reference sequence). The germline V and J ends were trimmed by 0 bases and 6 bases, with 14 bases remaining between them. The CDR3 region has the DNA TGTGCCAGCAGCTTGGCCGGCGCTAGCTCGGATACGCAGTATTTT. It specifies CASSLAGASSDTQYF.

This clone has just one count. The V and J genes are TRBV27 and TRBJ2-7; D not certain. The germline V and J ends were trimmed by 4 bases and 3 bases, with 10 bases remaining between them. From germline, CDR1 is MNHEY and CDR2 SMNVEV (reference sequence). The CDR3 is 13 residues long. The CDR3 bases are TGTGCCAGCAGTTCGGTTCGGAGCTACGAGCAGTACTTC. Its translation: CASSSVRSYEQYF.

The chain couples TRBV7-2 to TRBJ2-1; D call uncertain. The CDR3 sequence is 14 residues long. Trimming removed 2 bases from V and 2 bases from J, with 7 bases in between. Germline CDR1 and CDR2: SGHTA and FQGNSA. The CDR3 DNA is TGTGCCAGCAGCTTAATGGGCGCCTACAATGAGCAGTTCTTC. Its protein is CASSLMGAYNEQFF.

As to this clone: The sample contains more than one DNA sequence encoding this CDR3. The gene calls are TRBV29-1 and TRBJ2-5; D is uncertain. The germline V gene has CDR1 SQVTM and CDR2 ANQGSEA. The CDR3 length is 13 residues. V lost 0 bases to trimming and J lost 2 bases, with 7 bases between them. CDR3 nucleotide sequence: TGCAGCGTTGAAGATGGGCGGCAAGAGACCCAGTACTTC. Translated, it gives CSVEDGRQETQYF.

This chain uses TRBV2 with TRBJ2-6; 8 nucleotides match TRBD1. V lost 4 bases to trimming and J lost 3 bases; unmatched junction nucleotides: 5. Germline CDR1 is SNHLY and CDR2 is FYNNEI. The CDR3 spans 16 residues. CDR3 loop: CASSGAGGLGANVLTF. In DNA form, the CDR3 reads TGTGCCAGCAGTGGGGCAGGGGGCCTTGGGGCCAACGTCCTGACTTTC.

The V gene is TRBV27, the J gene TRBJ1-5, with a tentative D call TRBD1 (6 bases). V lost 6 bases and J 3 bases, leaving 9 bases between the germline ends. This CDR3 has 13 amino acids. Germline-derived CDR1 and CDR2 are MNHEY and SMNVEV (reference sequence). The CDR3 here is CASRQGDNQPQHF. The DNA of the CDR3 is TGTGCCAGCAGACAGGGAGACAATCAGCCCCAGCATTTT.

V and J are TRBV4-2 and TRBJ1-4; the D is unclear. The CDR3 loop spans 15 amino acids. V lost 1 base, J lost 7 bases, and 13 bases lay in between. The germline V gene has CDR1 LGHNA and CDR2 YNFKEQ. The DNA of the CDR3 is TGTGCCAGCAGCCAAGGTCCAGACCCGGGTGAAAAACTGTTTTTT. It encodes CASSQGPDPGEKLFF.

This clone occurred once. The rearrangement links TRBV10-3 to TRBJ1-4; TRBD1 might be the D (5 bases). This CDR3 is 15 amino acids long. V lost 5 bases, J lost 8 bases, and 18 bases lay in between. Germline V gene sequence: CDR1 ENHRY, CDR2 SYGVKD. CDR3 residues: CAISTDRDQQEKLFF. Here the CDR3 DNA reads TGTGCCATCAGTACAGACCGGGACCAACAAGAAAAACTGTTTTTT.

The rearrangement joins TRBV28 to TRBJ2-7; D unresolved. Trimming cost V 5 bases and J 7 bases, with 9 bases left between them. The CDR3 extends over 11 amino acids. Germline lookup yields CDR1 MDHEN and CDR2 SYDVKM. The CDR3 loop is CASSNEVEQYF. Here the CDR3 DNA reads TGTGCCAGCAGTAACGAAGTTGAGCAGTACTTC.

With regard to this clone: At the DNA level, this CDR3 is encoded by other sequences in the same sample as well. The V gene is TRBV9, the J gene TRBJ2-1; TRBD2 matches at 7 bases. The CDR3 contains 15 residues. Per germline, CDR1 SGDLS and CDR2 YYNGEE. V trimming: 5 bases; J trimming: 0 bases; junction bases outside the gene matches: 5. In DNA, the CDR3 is TGTGCCAGCAGTGGCGGGAGCTACTCCTACAATGAGCAGTTCTTC. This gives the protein CASSGGSYSYNEQFF.

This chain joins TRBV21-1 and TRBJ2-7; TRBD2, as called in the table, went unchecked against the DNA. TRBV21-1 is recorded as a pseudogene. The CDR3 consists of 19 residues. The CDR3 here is CASSARGREGTGVAYEQYF. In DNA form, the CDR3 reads TGTGCCAGCAGCGCACGGGGCAGGGAGGGTACGGGAGTCGCCTACGAGCAGTACTTC.

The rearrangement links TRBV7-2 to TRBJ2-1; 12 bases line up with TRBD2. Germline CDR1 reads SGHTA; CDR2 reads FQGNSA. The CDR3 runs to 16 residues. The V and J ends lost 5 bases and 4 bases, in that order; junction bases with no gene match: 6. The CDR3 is CASSKLGTSGYNEQFF. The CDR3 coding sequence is TGTGCCAGCAGCAAATTAGGGACTAGCGGGTACAATGAGCAGTTCTTC.